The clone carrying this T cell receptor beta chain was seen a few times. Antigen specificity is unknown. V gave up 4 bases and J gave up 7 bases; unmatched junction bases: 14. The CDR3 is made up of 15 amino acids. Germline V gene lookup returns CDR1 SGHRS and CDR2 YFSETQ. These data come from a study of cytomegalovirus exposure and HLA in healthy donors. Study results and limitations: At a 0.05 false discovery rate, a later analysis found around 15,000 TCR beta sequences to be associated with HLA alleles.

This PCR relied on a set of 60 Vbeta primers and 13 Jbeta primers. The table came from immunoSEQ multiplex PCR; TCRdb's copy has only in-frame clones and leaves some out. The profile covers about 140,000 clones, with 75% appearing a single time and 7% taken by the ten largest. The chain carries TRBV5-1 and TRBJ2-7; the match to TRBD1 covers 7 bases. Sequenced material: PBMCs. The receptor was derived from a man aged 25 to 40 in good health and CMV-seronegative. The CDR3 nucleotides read TGCGCCAGCAGCCAGGGGGACCCCCGGGTTGATGAGCAGTACTTC. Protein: CASSQGDPRVDEQYF.